The clone carrying this T cell receptor beta chain was picked up a small number of times. Unique molecular identifiers (one per individual cDNA molecule) were attached. TCRdb re-derived calls from the 5' RACE reads in MiXCR, one entry per CDR3 protein. This table holds about 40,000 distinct CDR3 sequences, roughly 5% found once. This record comes from a study of early T cells in non-severe SARS-CoV-2 infection. The sequence came from an adult who was a healthcare worker with PCR-confirmed SARS-CoV-2 infection or an uninfected control (not recorded which). The sequencing input was whole blood.

CDR3 residues: CASSMGPGTYEQYF. DNA for the CDR3: TGTGCCAGTAGTATGGGTCCGGGAACCTACGAGCAGTACTTC. V usage is TRBV19 and J usage is TRBJ2-7; D is perhaps TRBD2 (5 bases). From germline, CDR1 is LNHDA and CDR2 SQIVND (reference sequence). This CDR3 has 14 amino acids. The V and J ends lost 3 bases and 2 bases respectively, with 11 bases between them.